The clone carrying this TCR beta chain was seen only a few times. The V end lost 10 bases, the J end lost 8 bases, and 12 bases lay between the germline ends. CDR3 size: 11 residues. Germline assignment: CDR1 LNHDA and CDR2 SQIVND (reference sequence). The record originates from a study of blood T cell repertoires in COVID-19. Clones were sequenced by immunoSEQ multiplex PCR, and TCRdb holds only the in-frame ones, with some missing. The sample holds under 80,000 clones, 85% to 90% seen once. The chain carries TRBV19 and TRBJ2-1; D may be TRBD1 (5 bases). The TCR was taken from a man aged 70 or older with acute or convalescent COVID-19. The source material was peripheral blood. The CDR3, as DNA: TGTGCCACAAGACAGTCCTATGAGCAGTTCTTC. This encodes CATRQSYEQFF.